This TCR beta chain derives from a study of CD8 T cells in ankylosing spondylitis. MiXCR was run by TCRdb on the 5' RACE reads, yielding one entry per CDR3 protein. The table lists approximately 130,000 distinct CDR3 sequences, around 9.3% of them singletons, with 2.5% to 3.5% in the top ten. Losses at the gene ends were 0 bases for V and 3 bases for J; bases not matched to a gene: 4. CDR1 DFQATT and CDR2 SNEGSKA come from the germline V gene (reference sequence). The CDR3 totals 15 residues. General study points: Seemingly characteristic of ankylosing spondylitis blood was a TCR beta motif consisting of about 8 highly homologous variants. The clones that were linked to disease were reported to be significantly enriched in matched synovial fluid samples from ankylosing spondylitis patients. Researchers report that disease-linked clones proved CD8+ and relatively rare in peripheral blood.

This clonotype was observed many times. What it binds is unknown. The sample taken for sequencing was blood, either unsorted or a sorted T cell fraction (not recorded which). The sequence derives from a male donor with ankylosing spondylitis or in good health (not recorded which). The chain links TRBV20-1 to TRBJ2-3; 9 nucleotides align to TRBD2. CDR3 residues: CSARDQLAGTDTQYF. In DNA form, the CDR3 reads TGCAGTGCTAGAGATCAGCTAGCGGGAACAGATACGCAGTATTTT.